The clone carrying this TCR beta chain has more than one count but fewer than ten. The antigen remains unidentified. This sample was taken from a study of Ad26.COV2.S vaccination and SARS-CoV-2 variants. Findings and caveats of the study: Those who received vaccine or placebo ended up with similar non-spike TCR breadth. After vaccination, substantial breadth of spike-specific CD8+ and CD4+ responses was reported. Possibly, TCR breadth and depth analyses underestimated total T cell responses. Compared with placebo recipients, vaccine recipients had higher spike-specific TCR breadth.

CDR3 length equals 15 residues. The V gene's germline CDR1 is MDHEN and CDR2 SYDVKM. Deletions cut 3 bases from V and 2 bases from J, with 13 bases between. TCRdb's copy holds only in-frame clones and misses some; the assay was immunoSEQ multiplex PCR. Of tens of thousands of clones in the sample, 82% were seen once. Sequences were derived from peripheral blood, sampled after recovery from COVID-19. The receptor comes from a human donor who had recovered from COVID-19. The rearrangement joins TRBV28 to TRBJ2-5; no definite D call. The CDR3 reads CASSFPGRIQETQYF. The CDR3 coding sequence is TGTGCCAGCAGTTTCCCCGGACGGATTCAAGAGACCCAGTACTTC.